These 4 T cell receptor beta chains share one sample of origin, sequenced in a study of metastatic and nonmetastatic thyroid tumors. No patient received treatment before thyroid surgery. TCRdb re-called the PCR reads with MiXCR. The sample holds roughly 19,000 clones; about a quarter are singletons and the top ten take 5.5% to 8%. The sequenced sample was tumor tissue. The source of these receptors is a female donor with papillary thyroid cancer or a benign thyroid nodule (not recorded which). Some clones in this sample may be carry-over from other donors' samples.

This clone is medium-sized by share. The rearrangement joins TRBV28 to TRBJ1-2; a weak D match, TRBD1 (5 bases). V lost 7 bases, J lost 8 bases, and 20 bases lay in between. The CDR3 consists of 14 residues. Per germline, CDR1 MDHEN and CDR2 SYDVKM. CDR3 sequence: CASTGAPGSGGYTF. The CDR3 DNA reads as TGTGCCAGCACCGGAGCCCCAGGGTCCGGGGGCTACACCTTC.

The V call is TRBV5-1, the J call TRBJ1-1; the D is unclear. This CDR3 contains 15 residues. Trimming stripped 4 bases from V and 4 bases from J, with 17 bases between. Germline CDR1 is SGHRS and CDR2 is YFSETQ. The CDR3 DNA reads TGCGCCAGCAGCATATTAAGTTCCCCCGCCACTGAAGCTTTCTTT. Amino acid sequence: CASSILSSPATEAFF.

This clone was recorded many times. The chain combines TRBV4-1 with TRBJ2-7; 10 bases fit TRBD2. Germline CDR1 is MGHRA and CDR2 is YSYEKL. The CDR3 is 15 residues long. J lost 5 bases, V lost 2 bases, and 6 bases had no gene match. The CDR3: CASSQTPSGSDEQYF. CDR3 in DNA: TGCGCCAGCAGCCAAACCCCTAGCGGGAGCGACGAGCAGTACTTC.

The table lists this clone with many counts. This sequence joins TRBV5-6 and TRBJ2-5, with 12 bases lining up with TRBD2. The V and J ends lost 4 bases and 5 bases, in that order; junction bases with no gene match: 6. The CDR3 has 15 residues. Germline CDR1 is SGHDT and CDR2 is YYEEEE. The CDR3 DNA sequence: TGTGCCAGCAGCCCATGGGGACTAGCGGGCGAGACCCAGTACTTC. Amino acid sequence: CASSPWGLAGETQYF.